Below are 27 T cell receptor beta chains sequenced from a single sample in a study of blood T cells in healthy people across ages. With a J-beta primer mix and a sample-barcoded 5' primer, a second PCR ran roughly 6 to 11 cycles. TCRdb independently ran MiXCR on the 5' RACE reads; one entry per CDR3 protein. Seen here are about 770,000 distinct CDR3 sequences, under 45% observed once, and the top ten hold 15% to 25%. Sequencing was done on a sample of blood. These receptors all come from a man aged 60 to 75 in good health.

The rearrangement links TRBV9 to TRBJ2-7; no clear D. This CDR3 has 13 amino acids. Germline V lookup: CDR1 SGDLS, CDR2 YYNGEE. Trimming left V 1 base short and J 5 bases short, with 10 bases between. The CDR3 sequence is CASSVHGVDEQYF. CDR3 coding DNA: TGTGCCAGCAGCGTACATGGTGTCGACGAGCAGTACTTC.

The chain joins TRBV2 to TRBJ2-1, with 7 bases lining up with TRBD2. CDR1 is SNHLY and CDR2 is FYNNEI in the germline V gene. The CDR3 contains 13 residues. J was trimmed by 4 bases and V by 7 bases; bases with no gene match: 4. The CDR3 bases are TGTGCCAGCAAGCTAGCGGAATACAATGAGCAGTTCTTC. Residues: CASKLAEYNEQFF.

This chain links TRBV27 with TRBJ2-1; D gene ambiguous. CDR1 is MNHEY and CDR2 is SMNVEV in the germline V gene (reference sequence). This CDR3 has 16 residues. V gave up 3 bases and J gave up 8 bases, with 20 bases separating them. CDR3: CASSFLTAPRGDEQFF. The CDR3 DNA sequence: TGTGCCAGCAGTTTTCTGACGGCCCCGCGTGGGGATGAGCAGTTCTTC.

This clonotype was seen a handful of times. This chain connects TRBV4-3 to TRBJ1-4; 8 nucleotides match TRBD1. This CDR3 is 15 amino acids long. Per germline, CDR1 LGHNA and CDR2 YSLEER. Trimming cost V 4 bases and J 2 bases; bases outside gene matches: 3. CDR3 bases: TGCGCCAGCAGCCCTCAGGGGGCGACTAATGAAAAACTGTTTTTT. The encoded protein is CASSPQGATNEKLFF.

This clonotype was detected only a few times. The chain has TRBV28 and TRBJ1-2; a weak D match, TRBD1 (5 bases). V was clipped by 6 bases and J by 4 bases, with 18 bases between them. The length of the CDR3 is 15 residues. The V gene's germline CDR1 is MDHEN and CDR2 SYDVKM. CDR3 in amino acids: CASSRPGTLSYGYTF. CDR3 sequence (DNA): TGTGCCAGCAGCCGACCCGGGACCCTAAGCTATGGCTACACCTTC.

The chain recombines TRBV5-1 with TRBJ2-7; 9 bases fit TRBD1. CDR1 SGHRS and CDR2 YFSETQ come from the germline V gene. V was pared by 2 bases and J by 7 bases, with 10 bases of the junction left unmatched. This CDR3 region has 15 residues. The CDR3 DNA follows: TGCGCCAGCAGCTTAGACGGACAGGGGTCAAGGGAGCAGTACTTC. Translating gives CASSLDGQGSREQYF. Using reference TRBV5-1 and TRBJ2-7 for the parts outside the CDR3, the full variable domain is KAGVTQTPRYLIKTRGQQVTLSCSPISGHRSVSWYQQTPGQGLQFLFEYFSETQRNKGNFPGRFSGRQFSNSRSEMNVSTLELGDSALYLCASSLDGQGSREQYFGPGTRLTVT.

Only a few counts were recorded for this clonotype. This chain links TRBV5-6 with TRBJ2-1, with TRBD2 matching 8 bases. Germline V gene lookup returns CDR1 SGHDT and CDR2 YYEEEE. V lost 0 bases to trimming and J lost 3 bases; unmatched junction nucleotides: 8. CDR3 length: 17 residues. Here the CDR3 reads CASSLEVRRGGYNEQFF. The CDR3 DNA sequence: TGTGCCAGCAGCTTGGAAGTGCGTCGGGGGGGCTACAATGAGCAGTTCTTC.

About this clonotype: The junction and the germline gene differ at one end; a read error may be behind it. The rearrangement joins TRBV20-1 to TRBJ2-1; TRBD2 agrees at 7 bases. This CDR3 is 16 amino acids long. Germline CDR1 is DFQATT and CDR2 is SNEGSKA (reference sequence). The CDR3 reads CSARDPSGASYNGQFF. The CDR3, as DNA: TGCAGTGCTAGAGACCCGAGCGGGGCTTCCTACAATGGGCAGTTCTTC.

With regard to this clonotype: The junction and the germline gene differ at one end; a read error may be behind it. The J gene is TRBJ2-5, the V gene TRBV20-1; D is unresolved. CDR1 and CDR2 (germline): DFQATT, SNEGSKA (reference sequence). The CDR3 sequence is 13 residues long. The CDR3 loop reads CSALKENQETRFF. The CDR3, as DNA: TGCAGTGCTCTGAAGGAAAACCAAGAGACCCGGTTCTTC.

The rearrangement uses TRBV2 and TRBJ2-4; no clear D gene. CDR1 SNHLY and CDR2 FYNNEI come from the germline V gene. This CDR3 has 14 amino acids. Trimming took 6 bases from V and 2 from J, leaving 11 bases between them. The CDR3 loop is CASSQVISKNIQYF. CDR3 DNA: TGTGCCAGCAGCCAGGTCATATCCAAAAACATTCAGTACTTC.

The chain couples TRBV12-3 or TRBV12-4 to TRBJ1-4; D unclear. Trimming shortened V by 8 bases and J by 7 bases, and 11 bases separated the two germline ends. There are 12 residues in the CDR3. The CDR3 DNA follows: TGTGCCAGCCGACCGGGAAGTGAAAAACTGTTTTTT. Amino acid sequence: CASRPGSEKLFF.

This clonotype has more than one count but fewer than ten. The CDR3 DNA sequence: TGCAGTGTCCGCGAGGCCTCTGGGGCCAACGTCCTGACTTTC. Encoded protein: CSVREASGANVLTF. The rearrangement links TRBV20-1 to TRBJ2-6, with no clear D. Germline-derived CDR1 and CDR2 are DFQATT and SNEGSKA (reference sequence). V lost 7 bases and J lost 0, with 10 bases in between. The CDR3 runs 14 residues.

The V and J genes are TRBV29-1 and TRBJ1-2; TRBD1 might be the D (5 bases). The V gene's germline CDR1 is SQVTM and CDR2 ANQGSEA. The V end was cut by 5 bases, the J end by 7 bases, with 11 bases between. The CDR3 spans 11 residues. Written as DNA, the CDR3 is TGCAGCGTTCGCCAGGGTAGTGGCTACACCTTC. The encoded protein is CSVRQGSGYTF. The whole variable domain, filled in from reference TRBV29-1 and TRBJ1-2, reads SAVISQKPSRDICQRGTSLTIQCQVDSQVTMMFWYRQQPGQSLTLIATANQGSEATYESGFVIDKFPISRPNLTFSTLTVSNMSPEDSSIYLCSVRQGSGYTFGSGTRLTVV.

Only a few counts were recorded for this clonotype. The chain joins TRBV6-2 or TRBV6-3 to TRBJ2-7; no reliable D call. V lost 6 bases and J 0 bases, leaving 9 bases between the germline ends. The CDR3 contains 13 residues. From germline, CDR1 is MNHEY and CDR2 SVGEGT. The CDR3 nucleotides are TGTGCCAGCAGCCGCGCTGGCTCCTACGAGCAGTACTTC. The encoded protein is CASSRAGSYEQYF.

CDR3 sequence: CSAGPQGHEQFF. CDR3 nucleotide sequence: TGCAGTGCTGGACCGCAGGGGCATGAGCAGTTCTTC. V usage is TRBV20-1 and J usage is TRBJ2-1; D might be TRBD1 (6 bases). CDR1 and CDR2 from the germline V gene are DFQATT and SNEGSKA (reference sequence). This CDR3 is 12 amino acids long. The V end was cut by 5 bases, the J end by 8 bases, with 13 bases between.

This clonotype was picked up a small number of times. V usage is TRBV4-1 and J usage is TRBJ2-3; the D gene is possibly TRBD2 (6 bases). Trimming took off 0 bases at V and 4 bases at J, with 8 bases between the two ends. From germline, CDR1 is MGHRA and CDR2 YSYEKL. The CDR3 runs to 14 residues. This chain's CDR3 is CASSQEWGADTQYF. The CDR3 DNA follows: TGCGCCAGCAGCCAAGAATGGGGGGCAGATACGCAGTATTTT.

The chain uses TRBV9 and TRBJ2-4; D may be TRBD1 (5 bases). TRBJ2-7 matches the DNA end more closely, so the J call is doubtful. From germline, CDR1 is SGDLS and CDR2 YYNGEE. The CDR3 consists of 14 residues. The CDR3 DNA sequence: TGTGCCAGCAGTGACCGACCTCAGGGATACGAGCAGTACTTC. Protein product: CASSDRPQGYEQYF.

The rearrangement links TRBV5-5 to TRBJ2-4; weak D call: TRBD1 (5 bases). Trimming removed 6 bases from V and 0 bases from J, with 16 bases in between. The CDR3 is 16 residues long. Germline CDR1 reads SGHKS; CDR2 reads YYEKEE (reference sequence). The CDR3 region is CASTLDMTLAKNIQYF. Written as DNA, the CDR3 is TGTGCCAGCACCCTGGACATGACTCTAGCCAAAAACATTCAGTACTTC.

The chain employs TRBV24-1 and TRBJ2-1; a possible D gene is TRBD2 (7 bases). The CDR3 contains 17 residues. Germline V gene data show CDR1 as KGHDR and CDR2 as SFDVKD. V was cut by 2 bases and J by 3 bases, with 16 bases left in between. The CDR3 sequence is CATSDWSGGTDYNEQFF. CDR3 in DNA: TGTGCCACCAGTGATTGGTCGGGGGGCACAGACTACAATGAGCAGTTCTTC.

This clonotype was detected a few times. The V and J genes are TRBV5-8 and TRBJ2-1; 10 bases are a match to TRBD2. CDR1 is SGHTS and CDR2 is YDEGEE in the germline V gene. V shed 6 bases, J shed 4 bases, and the junction held 7 bases outside the gene matches. There are 15 residues in the CDR3. The CDR3 protein is CASTMGLASYNEQFF. The CDR3 region has the DNA TGTGCCAGCACCATGGGACTAGCGTCTTACAATGAGCAGTTCTTC.

The V call is TRBV7-2, the J call TRBJ1-2, with 8 bases matching TRBD1. V was clipped by 2 bases and J by 1 base; unmatched bases: 6. Per germline, CDR1 SGHTA and CDR2 FQGNSA. CDR3 size: 16 residues. In DNA form, the CDR3 reads TGTGCCAGCAGCTTAATGGGTACAGGGGGTAACTATGGCTACACCTTC. Residues: CASSLMGTGGNYGYTF.

This rearrangement joins TRBV10-3 to TRBJ2-1, with D tentatively TRBD1 (6 bases). The germline CDR1 and CDR2 sequences are ENHRY and SYGVKD. The germline V and J ends were trimmed by 2 bases and 9 bases, with 11 bases remaining between them. There are 13 residues in the CDR3. In DNA form, the CDR3 reads TGTGCCATCAGTGAGGGGGGACACACTGAGCAGTTCTTC. Translation gives CAISEGGHTEQFF.

The rearrangement joins TRBV6-6 to TRBJ1-4; a possible D gene is TRBD1 (6 bases). Between the trimmed V and J ends, which lost 8 bases and 7 bases, there was a span of 14 bases. The CDR3 covers 13 residues. Germline-derived CDR1 and CDR2 are MNHNY and SVGAGI (reference sequence). The CDR3 bases are TGTGCCAGCGTCGGGGGGGGCGGTGAAAAACTGTTTTTT. It codes for CASVGGGGEKLFF.

This chain connects TRBV6-5 to TRBJ1-6; a weak D match, TRBD1 (5 bases). The CDR3 spans 14 residues. Germline V lookup: CDR1 MNHEY, CDR2 SVGAGI. V shed 6 bases and J shed 10 bases, with 16 bases lying between them. Written as DNA, the CDR3 is TGTGCCAGCAGGATAGGGGAGATGGGGTCACCCCTCCACTTT. As protein: CASRIGEMGSPLHF.

This chain joins TRBV6-2 or TRBV6-3 and TRBJ2-1, with D hard to call. CDR1 MNHEY and CDR2 SVGEGT come from the germline V gene. This CDR3 contains 15 residues. V lost 2 bases, J lost 5 bases, and 13 bases lay in between. The CDR3 DNA reads TGTGCCAGCAGTTACCTAGGCCCTAATAACAATGAGCAGTTCTTC. It specifies CASSYLGPNNNEQFF.

V gene TRBV11-2 combines with J gene TRBJ2-5, with TRBD2 identical over 12 bases. V gave up 5 bases and J gave up 3 bases; unmatched junction bases: 10. CDR3 size: 17 residues. Per the germline V gene, CDR1 is SGHAT and CDR2 is FQNNGV. The CDR3 region has the DNA TGTGCCAGCAGCCCTAGACTAGCGGGGGCTTTAGAAGAGACCCAGTACTTC. Translation: CASSPRLAGALEETQYF.

The chain combines TRBV15 with TRBJ2-5; TRBD1 aligns across 9 bases. The better agreement between TRBJ2-7 and the DNA end casts doubt on the J call. CDR3 length: 15 residues. Germline assignment: CDR1 LNHNV and CDR2 YYDKDF (reference sequence). This CDR3 is CATSSHGTGQYEQYF. In DNA form, the CDR3 reads TGTGCCACCAGCTCACACGGGACAGGGCAATACGAGCAGTACTTC.